This TCR beta chain derives from a study of blood T cell repertoires in COVID-19. Turning to the study itself: From the United States, Italy and Spain came samples of acute and convalescent COVID-19. T cells, B-cell-depleted T cells, or PBMCs supplied cDNA or gDNA.

In the original analysis: Counts of nucleated cells, estimated from reference gene primer amplification, were obtained. Measured with immunoSEQ multiplex PCR; TCRdb has only the in-frame clones, and not every one. V, J and clone size were drawn from that table, and D and trimming were deduced from the DNA. The table records roughly 80,000 clones, roughly 90% of them present only once. After removal of 3 bases from V and 7 bases from J, the junction contained 7 bases not matched to a gene. This CDR3 has 16 residues. The germline CDR1 and CDR2 sequences are LGHDT and YNNKEL (reference sequence). The source is a woman older than 75 with acute or convalescent COVID-19. This chain links TRBV3-1 (or the pseudogene TRBV3-2) with TRBJ2-5, with TRBD2 identical over 14 bases. Sequencing used peripheral blood. The CDR3 region has the DNA TGTGCCAGCAGCCAGTCCGGGACTAGCGGGAGCGGGACCCAGTACTTC. This sequence encodes CASSQSGTSGSGTQYF.